Listed below are T cell receptor beta chains from one sample, sequenced in a study of blood T cell repertoires in COVID-19. TCRdb keeps only in-frame clones here, not all; method: immunoSEQ multiplex PCR. The sample lists approximately 65,000 clones; 70% to 85% were seen once. What was sequenced was peripheral blood. The receptors originated from a man aged 55 to 70 with acute or convalescent COVID-19. CDR3s include the opening cysteine and the closing phenylalanine or tryptophan. Each record gives: V gene, CDR3 length, D gene, clone size, J gene, CDR3 protein, CDR3 DNA. D genes are given only for firm matches. Part of the rows lack a size; the others show once, few, many or a class for expanded clones.

V: TRBV29-1; length: 14; D: TRBD2; size: NA; J: TRBJ2-7; CDR3: CSVDGGRIGVEQYF; DNA: TGCAGCGTTGATGGCGGGAGGATTGGGGTCGAGCAGTACTTC
V: TRBV27; length: 18; D: TRBD1; size: NA; J: TRBJ1-2; CDR3: CASSLYPPEGRGRRGYTF; DNA: TGTGCCAGCAGTTTATACCCCCCAGAAGGAAGGGGGCGCAGAGGCTACACCTTC
V: TRBV6-5; length: 12; D: NA; size: NA; J: TRBJ2-5; CDR3: CASNQAQETQYF; DNA: TGTGCCAGCAACCAGGCCCAAGAGACCCAGTACTTC
V: TRBV27; length: 15; D: TRBD1; size: NA; J: TRBJ2-7; CDR3: CASSRAGTGLGEQYF; DNA: TGTGCCAGCAGTCGGGCCGGGACAGGCCTTGGCGAGCAGTACTTC
V: TRBV29-1; length: 12; D: TRBD1; size: few; J: TRBJ2-1; CDR3: CSVEGQGHEQFF; DNA: TGCAGCGTTGAAGGACAGGGCCATGAGCAGTTCTTC
V: TRBV19; length: 20; D: TRBD2; size: NA; J: TRBJ2-3; CDR3: CASSTTGGGLAGVSTDTQYF; DNA: TGTGCCAGTAGTACGACAGGGGGCGGACTAGCGGGAGTTAGCACAGATACGCAGTATTTT
V: TRBV30; length: 13; D: NA; size: NA; J: TRBJ1-2; CDR3: CAWIGQGKYGYTF; DNA: TGTGCCTGGATTGGGCAGGGGAAGTATGGCTACACCTTC
V: TRBV20-1; length: 13; D: NA; size: NA; J: TRBJ2-5; CDR3: CSASLSERETQYF; DNA: TGCAGTGCTAGTCTCTCAGAGAGGGAGACCCAGTACTTC
V: TRBV30; length: 13; D: TRBD1; size: NA; J: TRBJ1-2; CDR3: CAWSANRGYGYTF; DNA: TGTGCCTGGAGTGCCAACAGGGGGTATGGCTACACCTTC
V: TRBV6-2/TRBV6-3; length: 16; D: NA; size: NA; J: TRBJ1-1; CDR3: CASSSSGGSRLAEAFF; DNA: TGTGCCAGCAGCTCCTCGGGGGGGTCCCGTTTGGCTGAAGCTTTCTTT
V: TRBV5-1; length: 15; D: NA; size: NA; J: TRBJ2-3; CDR3: CASSFGGSWSDTQYF; DNA: TGCGCCAGCAGCTTTGGTGGGAGTTGGTCAGATACGCAGTATTTT
V: TRBV28; length: 15; D: NA; size: few; J: TRBJ2-5; CDR3: CASRVGRRFRETQYF; DNA: TGTGCCAGCAGAGTAGGGAGGCGGTTCCGGGAGACCCAGTACTTC
V: TRBV12-3/TRBV12-4; length: 11; D: NA; size: NA; J: TRBJ2-7; CDR3: CASSLGDKQYF; DNA: TGTGCCAGCAGTTTAGGCGACAAGCAGTACTTC
V: TRBV7-9; length: 15; D: TRBD2; size: NA; J: TRBJ2-7; CDR3: CASSPLAGGKNKQYF; DNA: TGTGCCAGCAGCCCCCTAGCGGGAGGGAAAAATAAGCAGTACTTC
V: TRBV7-9; length: 16; D: TRBD2; size: NA; J: TRBJ2-3; CDR3: CASNIVGVAGVDTQYF; DNA: TGTGCCAGCAACATAGTCGGTGTAGCGGGAGTAGATACGCAGTATTTT
V: TRBV10-1; length: 16; D: NA; size: once; J: TRBJ1-4; CDR3: CASSESGSTAGEKLFF; DNA: TGCGCCAGCAGTGAGTCGGGCTCAACGGCTGGCGAAAAACTGTTTTTT
V: TRBV2; length: 13; D: NA; size: NA; J: TRBJ1-4; CDR3: CASRGRLDEKLFF; DNA: TGTGCCAGCAGGGGGCGTTTGGATGAAAAACTGTTTTTT
V: TRBV9; length: 15; D: TRBD1; size: NA; J: TRBJ1-3; CDR3: CASSPQGASGNTIYF; DNA: TGTGCCAGCAGCCCACAGGGGGCTTCTGGAAACACCATATATTTT
V: TRBV10-1; length: 15; D: TRBD1; size: NA; J: TRBJ1-1; CDR3: CASSPGQGASTEAFF; DNA: TGCGCCAGCAGTCCGGGACAGGGGGCGAGCACTGAAGCTTTCTTT
V: TRBV6-6; length: 20; D: NA; size: NA; J: TRBJ2-4; CDR3: CASSPGRGVTPHLAKNIQYF; DNA: TGTGCCAGCAGTCCCGGGAGAGGGGTAACACCACACCTAGCCAAAAACATTCAGTACTTC
V: TRBV30; length: 16; D: TRBD1; size: once; J: TRBJ1-5; CDR3: CAWSVGTGQGGQPQHF; DNA: TGTGCCTGGAGTGTAGGGACCGGACAGGGGGGTCAGCCCCAGCATTTT
V: TRBV2; length: 13; D: TRBD1; size: many; J: TRBJ1-1; CDR3: CASSYRGLTEAFF; DNA: TGTGCCAGCAGCTACAGGGGGCTAACTGAAGCTTTCTTT
V: TRBV5-4; length: 14; D: TRBD2; size: once; J: TRBJ2-7; CDR3: CASRPTSGSYEQYF; DNA: TGTGCCAGCAGACCGACTAGCGGTAGCTACGAGCAGTACTTC
V: TRBV24-1; length: 15; D: TRBD1; size: NA; J: TRBJ1-2; CDR3: CATSDPTGDHYGYTF; DNA: TGTGCCACCAGTGATCCTACAGGGGATCACTATGGCTACACCTTC
V: TRBV29-1; length: 13; D: NA; size: NA; J: TRBJ1-2; CDR3: CSVGPGSSYGYTF; DNA: TGCAGCGTTGGACCCGGGTCCTCCTATGGCTACACCTTC
V: TRBV9; length: 16; D: TRBD2; size: NA; J: TRBJ2-1; CDR3: CASSAGGLALLDEQFF; DNA: TGTGCCAGCAGCGCAGGGGGACTAGCGCTCCTGGATGAGCAGTTCTTC
V: TRBV10-3; length: 16; D: TRBD2; size: once; J: TRBJ2-2; CDR3: CAISDTRLAGTGELFF; DNA: TGTGCCATCAGTGATACCCGACTAGCGGGCACCGGGGAGCTGTTTTTT
V: TRBV30; length: 15; D: NA; size: few; J: TRBJ1-5; CDR3: CAWSRGSDSNQPQHF; DNA: TGTGCCTGGAGTAGGGGGAGTGATAGCAATCAGCCCCAGCATTTT
V: TRBV28; length: 18; D: NA; size: NA; J: TRBJ1-2; CDR3: CASSSDRGHQYRLGGYTF; DNA: TGTGCCAGCAGTTCTGACCGGGGACACCAATACAGACTGGGGGGCTACACCTTC
V: TRBV13; length: 13; D: NA; size: NA; J: TRBJ2-7; CDR3: CASSLVGTYEQYF; DNA: TGTGCCAGCAGCTTAGTGGGCACCTACGAGCAGTACTTC
V: TRBV15; length: 13; D: NA; size: NA; J: TRBJ1-2; CDR3: CATSRETSHGYTF; DNA: TGTGCCACCAGCAGAGAGACTAGCCATGGCTACACCTTC
V: TRBV5-6; length: 12; D: NA; size: NA; J: TRBJ2-7; CDR3: CASSLRSYEQYF; DNA: TGTGCCAGCAGCTTGCGCTCCTACGAGCAGTACTTC
V: TRBV6-1; length: 15; D: NA; size: NA; J: TRBJ1-4; CDR3: CASSEAPTSNEKLFF; DNA: TGTGCCAGCAGTGAAGCGCCAACGAGTAATGAAAAACTGTTTTTT
V: TRBV2; length: 17; D: TRBD2; size: NA; J: TRBJ2-5; CDR3: CASSELLGVRGQETQYF; DNA: TGTGCCAGCAGCGAACTCCTAGGTGTGCGGGGGCAAGAGACCCAGTACTTC
V: TRBV10-3; length: 14; D: TRBD1; size: NA; J: TRBJ2-2; CDR3: CAISGTGVGGELFF; DNA: TGTGCCATCAGCGGGACAGGGGTCGGCGGGGAGCTGTTTTTT
V: TRBV28; length: 15; D: TRBD2; size: once; J: TRBJ2-5; CDR3: CASSLGSGGQETQYF; DNA: TGTGCCAGCAGTTTAGGGTCGGGGGGGCAAGAGACCCAGTACTTC
V: TRBV7-2; length: 15; D: NA; size: many; J: TRBJ2-3; CDR3: CASNQWGPSTDTQYF; DNA: TGTGCCAGCAACCAATGGGGCCCCAGCACAGATACGCAGTATTTT
V: TRBV29-1; length: 14; D: NA; size: NA; J: TRBJ2-1; CDR3: CSVEPGGAPNEQFF; DNA: TGCAGCGTTGAACCGGGGGGCGCCCCCAATGAGCAGTTCTTC
V: TRBV11-2; length: 17; D: TRBD1; size: few; J: TRBJ1-5; CDR3: CASSLGRQGALHQPQHF; DNA: TGTGCCAGCAGCTTAGGAAGACAGGGGGCCCTACATCAGCCCCAGCATTTT
V: TRBV3-1/TRBV3-2; length: 16; D: NA; size: NA; J: TRBJ1-3; CDR3: CASSQAGESSGNTIYF; DNA: TGTGCCAGCAGCCAAGCAGGGGAGAGCTCTGGAAACACCATATATTTT
V: TRBV6-5; length: 11; D: NA; size: few; J: TRBJ2-5; CDR3: CASTLRETQYF; DNA: TGTGCCAGCACCCTGAGGGAGACCCAGTACTTC
V: TRBV7-3; length: 16; D: TRBD2; size: NA; J: TRBJ2-3; CDR3: CASSLGNLAGTDTQYF; DNA: TGTGCCAGCAGCTTAGGTAACCTAGCGGGCACAGATACGCAGTATTTT
V: TRBV27; length: 12; D: NA; size: once; J: TRBJ2-1; CDR3: CASRRSGSEQFF; DNA: TGTGCCAGCAGGCGGAGTGGTAGTGAGCAGTTCTTC
V: TRBV5-1; length: 15; D: TRBD2; size: few; J: TRBJ2-5; CDR3: CASSRDSGSLETQYF; DNA: TGCGCCAGCAGTAGGGATAGCGGGAGTTTAGAGACCCAGTACTTC
V: TRBV5-6; length: 16; D: NA; size: NA; J: TRBJ2-4; CDR3: CASSLAAGLAKNIQYF; DNA: TGTGCCAGCAGCTTGGCGGCGGGACTAGCCAAAAACATTCAGTACTTC
V: TRBV28; length: 13; D: NA; size: once; J: TRBJ2-2; CDR3: CASMGPNTGELFF; DNA: TGTGCCAGCATGGGGCCCAACACCGGGGAGCTGTTTTTT
V: TRBV19; length: 15; D: NA; size: NA; J: TRBJ1-2; CDR3: CASSYPGRSNYGYTF; DNA: TGTGCCAGTAGTTACCCCGGGAGAAGTAACTATGGCTACACCTTC
V: TRBV10-3; length: 14; D: NA; size: NA; J: TRBJ2-1; CDR3: CAISDVNGQGEQFF; DNA: TGTGCCATCAGTGACGTAAACGGGCAGGGTGAGCAGTTCTTC
V: TRBV5-8; length: 15; D: NA; size: NA; J: TRBJ2-5; CDR3: CASSLMDASSGTQYF; DNA: TGTGCCAGCAGCTTGATGGACGCCTCCAGCGGGACCCAGTACTTC
V: TRBV7-2; length: 15; D: TRBD2; size: NA; J: TRBJ2-1; CDR3: CASRLPGLALNEQFF; DNA: TGTGCCAGCAGGCTCCCGGGACTAGCGCTCAATGAGCAGTTCTTC
V: TRBV5-4; length: 14; D: TRBD2; size: NA; J: TRBJ2-1; CDR3: CASSLVLAGTEQFF; DNA: TGTGCCAGCAGCTTGGTCCTAGCGGGAACTGAGCAGTTCTTC
V: TRBV7-2; length: 15; D: TRBD2; size: NA; J: TRBJ2-3; CDR3: CASSSSSGSTDTQYF; DNA: TGTGCCAGCAGCTCATCTAGCGGGAGCACAGATACGCAGTATTTT
V: TRBV28; length: 16; D: TRBD1; size: NA; J: TRBJ2-1; CDR3: CASSPTGTGGRNEQFF; DNA: TGTGCCAGCAGTCCCACCGGGACAGGGGGAAGAAATGAGCAGTTCTTC
V: TRBV11-2; length: 13; D: NA; size: NA; J: TRBJ2-7; CDR3: CASSSDQIGGLYF; DNA: TGTGCCAGCAGCTCAGATCAGATCGGGGGATTGTACTTC
V: TRBV25-1; length: 15; D: NA; size: NA; J: TRBJ2-2; CDR3: CASGALAQNTGELFF; DNA: TGTGCCAGCGGGGCACTAGCACAGAACACCGGGGAGCTGTTTTTT
V: TRBV10-1; length: 14; D: NA; size: NA; J: TRBJ2-7; CDR3: CASSESYGQGQQYF; DNA: TGCGCCAGCAGTGAGTCGTACGGGCAGGGTCAGCAGTACTTC
V: TRBV27; length: 12; D: NA; size: NA; J: TRBJ2-7; CDR3: CASSTDAAQQYF; DNA: TGTGCCAGCAGTACCGATGCGGCTCAGCAGTACTTC